The source of this TCR beta chain is a study of identical twins. A single record per CDR3 protein comes from TCRdb applying MiXCR to the 5' RACE reads. The sample has 600,000 to 800,000 distinct CDR3 sequences; around 20% are singletons. Separately, the same data were catalogued under a study of T cells expressing NK-cell markers.

This TCR derives from a woman between 18 and 29 years old in good health. Sequenced: PBMCs.

The CDR3 loop is CSVRPSDTQYF. CDR3 bases: TGCAGCGTGAGGCCTTCAGATACGCAGTATTTT. The chain employs TRBV29-1 and TRBJ2-3; D is unclear. Trimming removed 6 bases at V and 4 bases at J, with 8 bases between. Germline V CDR1 and CDR2: SQVTM, ANQGSEA. The CDR3 runs 11 residues.